These 27 T cell receptor beta chains were all obtained from the same sample, sequenced in a study of beta chain features in type 1 diabetes. Study-wide points: All four CD4+ subsets of Type 1 diabetes patients contained TCRB CDR3s that were moderately but significantly shorter.

Their specific antigens are unknown. Since all of the isolated RNA was reverse transcribed, expressed TCRB transcripts were what got sequenced. Only in-frame clones appear in the TCRdb table, and some are missing; sequencing was by immunoSEQ multiplex PCR. The sample consists of 600,000 to 700,000 clones, 12% of them appearing once. The sample taken for sequencing was naive CD4+ T cells from blood. Receptor source: a man in his thirties or forties with type 1 diabetes.

The chain links TRBV9 to TRBJ1-2, with D possibly matching TRBD1 (5 bases). The CDR3 is 15 amino acids. CDR1 and CDR2 (germline): SGDLS, YYNGEE. V was pared by 0 bases and J by 2 bases, with 11 bases between. For the CDR3, the DNA is TGTGCCAGCAGCGTAGTTTCGGCAGGGAACTATGGCTACACCTTC. Its translation is CASSVVSAGNYGYTF.

CDR3 DNA: TGTGCCAGCAGCCAAGAAGAGTCAAGGTTTGGGGATACGCAGTATTTT. It specifies CASSQEESRFGDTQYF. The gene calls are TRBV4-2 and TRBJ2-3; D remains unclear. Per the germline V gene, CDR1 is LGHNA and CDR2 is YNFKEQ. V was shortened by 0 bases and J by 6 bases, with 16 bases between the two germline ends. The CDR3 spans 16 residues.

The chain combines TRBV4-2 with TRBJ1-1; 10 nucleotides align to TRBD1. V was pared by 3 bases and J by 4 bases, with 8 bases of the junction left unmatched. This CDR3 contains 16 residues. Germline CDR1 and CDR2: LGHNA and YNFKEQ. CDR3 sequence (DNA): TGTGCCAGCAGCCACCAAGCGACAGGGGGCCTCACTGAAGCTTTCTTT. Translation: CASSHQATGGLTEAFF.

The chain is built from TRBV7-9 and TRBJ2-7; no reliable D call. CDR3 length equals 14 residues. Germline lookup yields CDR1 SEHNR and CDR2 FQNEAQ (reference sequence). V lost 2 bases and J 0 bases, leaving 8 bases between the germline ends. The CDR3 sequence: CASSLQEGSYEQYF. DNA for the CDR3: TGTGCCAGCAGCTTACAGGAAGGCTCCTACGAGCAGTACTTC.

This clone was detected a few times. The chain combines TRBV6-4 with TRBJ1-1; 9 bases line up with TRBD1. V lost 11 bases to trimming and J lost 0 bases; unmatched junction nucleotides: 16. This CDR3 spans 17 amino acids. Germline V gene lookup returns CDR1 MRHNA and CDR2 SNTAGT. CDR3: CAGLPGQGFFMNTEAFF. The CDR3 DNA sequence: TGTGCCGGTTTGCCGGGACAGGGATTTTTTATGAACACTGAAGCTTTCTTT.

The gene calls are TRBV7-2 and TRBJ1-6; no clear D. The V gene's germline CDR1 is SGHTA and CDR2 FQGNSA. Between the trimmed V and J ends, which lost 4 bases and 9 bases, there was a span of 10 bases. The CDR3 runs 13 residues. CDR3 bases: TGTGCCAGCAGCTCGGAGAATCGTTCACCCCTCCACTTT. It translates to CASSSENRSPLHF.

This chain connects TRBV2 to TRBJ2-1; 9 bases fit TRBD2. The CDR3 totals 14 residues. The V segment lost 5 bases and the J segment 4 bases; nucleotides outside the gene matches: 3. Germline assignment: CDR1 SNHLY and CDR2 FYNNEI. The CDR3 loop is CASSLAGAYNEQFF. As DNA, the CDR3 is TGTGCCAGCAGTTTAGCGGGGGCGTACAATGAGCAGTTCTTC.

This clone was observed many times. V usage is TRBV21-1 and J usage is TRBJ2-1; the table's D call, TRBD2, has no DNA check behind it. TRBV21-1 represents a pseudogene. The CDR3 totals 13 residues. The CDR3 DNA is TGTGCCAGCAGCAAAGGTCCGGGGAATGAGCAGTTCTTC. It codes for CASSKGPGNEQFF.

V gene TRBV9 combines with J gene TRBJ2-7; perhaps TRBD1 as D (6 bases). There are 13 residues in the CDR3. The V gene lost 3 bases and the J gene lost 4 bases, with 11 bases spanning the gap. Germline values: CDR1 SGDLS, CDR2 YYNGEE. The DNA of the CDR3 is TGTGCCAGCAGCGCTCGGACAGCTTACGAGCAGTACTTC. Amino acids: CASSARTAYEQYF.

This chain uses TRBV6-5 with TRBJ1-6; 10 bases are shared with TRBD1. V lost 6 bases to trimming and J lost 11 bases; unmatched junction nucleotides: 7. Germline CDR1 is MNHEY and CDR2 is SVGAGI. The CDR3 has 14 residues. This CDR3 is CASRRQGASTPLHF. DNA of the CDR3: TGTGCCAGCAGAAGACAGGGGGCATCGACACCCCTCCACTTT.

As to this clone: This specimen includes other DNA sequences encoding the same CDR3. J is TRBJ1-5 and V is TRBV5-1; maybe TRBD1 (5 bases). CDR1 is SGHRS and CDR2 is YFSETQ in the germline V gene. Trimming removed 0 bases from V and 5 bases from J, with 9 bases in between. This CDR3 is built from 14 residues. The CDR3 loop reads CASSLAGDDQPQHF. In DNA, the CDR3 is TGCGCCAGCAGCTTGGCCGGGGACGATCAGCCCCAGCATTTT.

This clone was seen a few times. The V gene is TRBV4-3, the J gene TRBJ2-1; D is unresolved. Germline assignment: CDR1 LGHNA and CDR2 YSLEER. Deletions cut 3 bases from V and 2 bases from J, with 8 bases between. This CDR3 is built from 14 residues. The chain's CDR3 is CASSQVGTYNEQFF. The CDR3 DNA reads TGCGCCAGCAGCCAGGTAGGGACCTACAATGAGCAGTTCTTC.

This clone was seen a few times. The chain couples TRBV4-3 to TRBJ1-6; D uncertain. The germline V gene encodes CDR1 LGHNA and CDR2 YSLEER. The CDR3 extends over 15 amino acids. V was shortened by 4 bases and J by 10 bases, with 17 bases between the two germline ends. The CDR3 region is CASSRKAEVESPLHF. The DNA for the CDR3 is TGCGCCAGCAGCCGTAAAGCGGAGGTAGAGTCACCCCTCCACTTT.

This clone was counted a few times. The chain's CDR3 is CASRHGTGREDQPQHF. CDR3 DNA: TGTGCCAGCAGACACGGGACAGGGAGGGAGGATCAGCCCCAGCATTTT. The J gene is TRBJ1-5, the V gene TRBV6-6; TRBD1 matches at 9 bases. With V trimmed by 6 bases and J by 5 bases, 11 bases remained unmatched. Germline CDR1 MNHNY, CDR2 SVGAGI (reference sequence). The CDR3 spans 16 residues.

The chain has TRBV18 and TRBJ2-7; 8 nucleotides align to TRBD1. J lost 2 bases, V lost 5 bases, and 5 bases had no gene match. The CDR3 runs 14 residues. CDR1 is KGHSH, CDR2 LQKENI, per germline. CDR3 bases: TGTGCCAGCTCAGCCGGGACAGGAGCCTACGAGCAGTACTTC. Protein sequence: CASSAGTGAYEQYF.

This sequence joins TRBV9 and TRBJ2-5, with a tentative D call TRBD2 (7 bases). V was trimmed by 0 bases and J by 3 bases, leaving 12 bases between them. The CDR3 is 15 amino acids. Looked up from germline, CDR1 is SGDLS and CDR2 is YYNGEE. The CDR3 spells CASSVEGRGKETQYF. DNA of the CDR3: TGTGCCAGCAGCGTAGAAGGGAGGGGGAAAGAGACCCAGTACTTC.

There are a few counts of this clone. The genes are TRBV7-9 and TRBJ2-1; TRBD2 matches at 10 bases. The germline V gene encodes CDR1 SEHNR and CDR2 FQNEAQ (reference sequence). V trimming: 8 bases; J trimming: 3 bases; junction bases outside the gene matches: 7. CDR3 length equals 15 residues. The CDR3 DNA is TGTGCCAGCCTCGTGGCTAGCGGGGGCTACAATGAGCAGTTCTTC. This translates into CASLVASGGYNEQFF.

This clone showed up just once. The chain recombines TRBV2 with TRBJ1-5, with D possibly being TRBD1 (5 bases). Trimming cost V 7 bases and J 6 bases, with 13 bases left between them. CDR1 SNHLY and CDR2 FYNNEI come from the germline V gene. The CDR3 is 13 amino acids. The CDR3 reads CASKGSTVQPQHF. CDR3 DNA: TGTGCCAGCAAGGGGAGCACGGTTCAGCCCCAGCATTTT.

This chain uses TRBV18 with TRBJ2-7; D may be TRBD1 (6 bases). Looked up from germline, CDR1 is KGHSH and CDR2 is LQKENI. This CDR3 comprises 14 residues. The ends were cut back, 0 bases at V and 6 bases at J, with 12 bases in the middle. This chain's CDR3 is CASSPPSGVGEQYF. CDR3 DNA: TGTGCCAGCTCACCACCCTCAGGGGTCGGCGAGCAGTACTTC.

V usage is TRBV7-2 and J usage is TRBJ1-1; D unclear. This CDR3 is built from 13 residues. The germline CDR1 and CDR2 sequences are SGHTA and FQGNSA. The V gene lost 0 bases and the J gene lost 3 bases, with 5 bases spanning the gap. Here the CDR3 reads CASSLATDTEAFF. The CDR3 DNA is TGTGCCAGCAGCTTAGCGACGGACACTGAAGCTTTCTTT.

This chain connects TRBV6-1 to TRBJ2-3; a possible D gene is TRBD2 (5 bases). Germline V CDR1 and CDR2: MNHNS, SASEGT. V was pared by 4 bases and J by 2 bases, with 22 bases between. This CDR3 spans 18 amino acids. The CDR3, as DNA: TGTGCCAGCAGTGGTAACTGGTCCCTGAGGGCGATCACAGATACGCAGTATTTT. It is translated as CASSGNWSLRAITDTQYF.

Only a few counts were recorded for this clone. CDR3 DNA sequence: TGTGCCAGCAGCTTAGACCTTCGCGAGCAGTACTTC. Translation gives CASSLDLREQYF. J is TRBJ2-7 and V is TRBV7-2; no clear D gene. Germline V lookup: CDR1 SGHTA, CDR2 FQGNSA. V lost 1 base and J lost 6, with 7 bases in between. The CDR3 extends over 12 amino acids.

The V and J genes are TRBV27 and TRBJ1-5; no firm D call. Germline assignment: CDR1 MNHEY and CDR2 SMNVEV (reference sequence). CDR3 length: 14 residues. The V and J ends lost 4 bases and 3 bases respectively, with 10 bases between them. CDR3 in DNA: TGTGCCAGCAGTTCGACGGTGAACAATCAGCCCCAGCATTTT. Translating it yields CASSSTVNNQPQHF.

The rearrangement links TRBV11-2 to TRBJ1-1; D possibly corresponds to TRBD1 (6 bases). The CDR3 is 14 amino acids. The germline V gene encodes CDR1 SGHAT and CDR2 FQNNGV. V shed 4 bases and J shed 4 bases, with 13 bases lying between them. The chain's CDR3 is CASSSFRGGTEAFF. Here the CDR3 DNA reads TGTGCCAGCAGCTCCTTCAGGGGTGGCACTGAAGCTTTCTTT.

The rearrangement uses TRBV28 and TRBJ2-7, with D perhaps matching TRBD2 (5 bases). The CDR3 is 13 residues long. The V and J ends lost 5 bases and 3 bases respectively, with 11 bases between them. In germline, CDR1 is MDHEN, CDR2 SYDVKM. The CDR3 protein is CASSIEGFYEQYF. The DNA of the CDR3 is TGTGCCAGCAGTATTGAGGGATTCTACGAGCAGTACTTC.

This sequence joins TRBV6-5 and TRBJ1-2; no clear D gene. The CDR3 runs 11 residues. The germline gives CDR1 MNHEY, CDR2 SVGAGI. V lost 8 bases, J lost 1 base, and 5 bases lay in between. For the CDR3, the DNA is TGTGCCAGCTGGAATAACTATGGCTACACCTTC. Amino acid sequence: CASWNNYGYTF.

This chain connects TRBV20-1 to TRBJ2-7; no clear D gene. Germline-derived CDR1 and CDR2 are DFQATT and SNEGSKA (reference sequence). The CDR3 runs 10 residues. Deletions cut 6 bases from V and 1 base from J, with 4 bases between. CDR3 amino acids: CSAGSYEQYF. The CDR3 coding sequence is TGCAGTGCCGGGTCCTACGAGCAGTACTTC.